What follows are 26 T cell receptor beta chains derived from one specimen sequenced in a study of Graves' ophthalmopathy and Graves' hyperthyroidism. The authors amplified TCR beta CDR3 regions from RNA transcripts. RT-PCR in the first round used HTBI primers; a second-round multiplex PCR followed. TCRdb re-called the multiplex PCR reads through MiXCR, storing one row per CDR3 protein. The sample includes about 220,000 distinct CDR3 sequences, 20% to 25% of them seen just once. The sample taken for sequencing was peripheral blood. These receptor sequences come from a woman in her forties or fifties with Graves' ophthalmopathy.

The chain employs TRBV11-2 and TRBJ2-7, with 13 bases fitting TRBD2. With 5 bases clipped from V and 6 bases from J, the junction kept 13 bases outside the gene matches. Germline V gene data show CDR1 as SGHAT and CDR2 as FQNNGV. The CDR3 runs 17 residues. The CDR3 DNA reads TGTGCCAGCAGCAACCCCGGACTAGCGGGAGTAGCAGGCGAGCAGTACTTC. It specifies CASSNPGLAGVAGEQYF.

This chain joins TRBV28 and TRBJ2-5, with 9 bases fitting TRBD2. This CDR3 has 17 residues. CDR1 MDHEN and CDR2 SYDVKM come from the germline V gene. V shed 7 bases, J shed 2 bases, and the junction held 14 bases outside the gene matches. The CDR3 sequence: CASTGLATSPDQETQYF. CDR3 bases: TGTGCCAGCACTGGACTAGCGACATCTCCAGATCAAGAGACCCAGTACTTC.

The table lists this clonotype with many counts. With a much larger clone just one base away, this may be a read error. The chain recombines TRBV12-3 or TRBV12-4 with TRBJ2-7; D call uncertain. The CDR3 runs 11 residues. Trimming removed 3 bases from V and 5 bases from J, with 5 bases in between. The DNA for the CDR3 is TGTGCCAGCAGTTTCAACCACGAGCAGTACTTC. It translates to CASSFNHEQYF.

This clonotype was counted ten times or more. The chain uses TRBV29-1 and TRBJ1-5; D is possibly TRBD1 (5 bases). Trimming removed 7 bases at V and 5 bases at J, with 12 bases between. The CDR3 runs 12 residues. In germline, CDR1 is SQVTM, CDR2 ANQGSEA. Here the CDR3 DNA reads TGCAGCGCTGTCCAGGGAGATCAGCCCCAGCATTTT. Amino acids: CSAVQGDQPQHF. The whole variable domain, filled in from reference TRBV29-1 and TRBJ1-5, reads SAVISQKPSRDICQRGTSLTIQCQVDSQVTMMFWYRQQPGQSLTLIATANQGSEATYESGFVIDKFPISRPNLTFSTLTVSNMSPEDSSIYLCSAVQGDQPQHFGDGTRLSIL.

This clonotype came up many times. The V and J genes are TRBV20-1 and TRBJ2-7; D gene ambiguous. The CDR3 consists of 13 residues. Germline V CDR1 and CDR2: DFQATT, SNEGSKA (reference sequence). Trimming stripped 1 base from V and 2 bases from J, with 9 bases between. The CDR3 bases are TGCAGTGCTAGAGTGGTTCCAACCTACGAGCAGTACTTC. It yields the protein CSARVVPTYEQYF.

This chain joins TRBV30 and TRBJ1-1; D perhaps matches TRBD1 (5 bases). The germline CDR1 and CDR2 sequences are GTSNPN and SVGIG (reference sequence). V was shortened by 8 bases and J by 1 base, with 14 bases between the two germline ends. This CDR3 contains 13 residues. The CDR3 DNA follows: TGTGCCCGGGGTCCCGGACAGAACACTGAAGCTTTCTTT. The encoded protein is CARGPGQNTEAFF.

There are many counts of this clonotype. The chain uses TRBV2 and TRBJ1-5; tentatively, D is TRBD1 (6 bases). The V end lost 8 bases, the J end lost 11 bases, and 16 bases lay between the germline ends. Germline CDR1 reads SNHLY; CDR2 reads FYNNEI. The CDR3 covers 12 residues. CDR3 sequence: CASSGGTGSQHF. The CDR3 DNA is TGTGCCAGCTCGGGAGGTACAGGGTCCCAGCATTTT.

This clonotype has a count of ten or more. J is TRBJ1-5 and V is TRBV6-1, with a weak D call TRBD1 (6 bases). Trimming took 6 bases from V and 4 from J, leaving 13 bases between them. The V gene's germline CDR1 is MNHNS and CDR2 SASEGT. The CDR3 has 14 amino acids. The CDR3 region has the DNA TGTGCCAGCAGGCCCGGGACAAATAATCAGCCCCAGCATTTT. It specifies CASRPGTNNQPQHF.

The rearrangement joins TRBV7-2 to TRBJ2-7, with D possibly matching TRBD2 (5 bases). Germline CDR1 SGHTA, CDR2 FQGNSA. The CDR3 has 14 amino acids. V shed 1 base and J shed 2 bases, with 9 bases lying between them. The CDR3 DNA reads as TGTGCCAGCAGCTTAGAGCGGTTAACCTACGAGCAGTACTTC. It codes for CASSLERLTYEQYF. Together with reference TRBV7-2 and TRBJ2-7, the CDR3 gives the full variable domain: GAGVSQSPSNKVTEKGKDVELRCDPISGHTALYWYRQSLGQGLEFLIYFQGNSAPDKSGLPSDRFSAERTGGSVSTLTIQRTQQEDSAVYLCASSLERLTYEQYFGPGTRLTVT.

This clonotype was detected ten times or more. The V gene is TRBV12-3 or TRBV12-4, the J gene TRBJ2-7; the D gene could be TRBD1 or TRBD2 (5 bases each). Trimming stripped 6 bases from V and 4 bases from J, with 13 bases between. This CDR3 contains 13 residues. The CDR3 nucleotides read TGTGCCAGCAGGACCGGGACCACTTACGAGCAGTACTTC. Its protein product is CASRTGTTYEQYF.

The chain links TRBV4-1 to TRBJ2-7; 9 nucleotides match TRBD2. The germline gives CDR1 MGHRA, CDR2 YSYEKL. CDR3 length: 16 residues. Trimming took 1 base from V and 4 from J; bases not matched to a gene: 8. CDR3 sequence: CASSQGRGREGYEQYF. The CDR3 DNA sequence: TGCGCCAGCAGCCAAGGTAGAGGGCGGGAGGGATACGAGCAGTACTTC.

In this sample, this clonotype turned up many times. V and J are TRBV2 and TRBJ1-2; TRBD1 matches at 7 bases. The V gene end was trimmed by 2 bases and the J gene end by 9 bases; junction bases not matched to a gene: 6. This CDR3 spans 13 amino acids. The germline gives CDR1 SNHLY, CDR2 FYNNEI. CDR3 in amino acids: CASSEQQDRRYTF. The CDR3 coding sequence is TGTGCCAGCAGTGAACAACAGGACAGGCGCTACACCTTC.

This clonotype was seen repeatedly, ten times or more. The CDR3 here is CASSVGPGRAFF. The CDR3 DNA sequence: TGTGCCAGCAGCGTAGGTCCGGGGCGAGCTTTCTTT. The chain couples TRBV9 to TRBJ1-1, with TRBD1 as a possible D gene (5 bases). Per germline, CDR1 SGDLS and CDR2 YYNGEE. Trimming stripped 0 bases from V and 10 bases from J, with 10 bases between. The CDR3 has 12 amino acids.

This clonotype was observed many times. V gene TRBV28 combines with J gene TRBJ1-3, with a possible D match to TRBD1 (6 bases). The CDR3 spans 13 residues. Germline values: CDR1 MDHEN, CDR2 SYDVKM. V lost 8 bases to trimming and J lost 1 base, with 9 bases between them. The CDR3 protein is CASGTTSGNTIYF. DNA of the CDR3: TGTGCCAGCGGGACAACGTCTGGAAACACCATATATTTT.

There are many counts of this clonotype. The genes are TRBV2 and TRBJ2-2; D is unresolved. The CDR3 loop spans 12 amino acids. In germline, CDR1 is SNHLY, CDR2 FYNNEI. V lost 8 bases to trimming and J lost 7 bases, with 11 bases between them. The chain's CDR3 is CASLHGSGELFF. The CDR3 DNA reads as TGTGCCAGCCTACATGGTAGCGGGGAGCTGTTTTTT.

At least ten counts were recorded for this clonotype. This chain joins TRBV29-1 and TRBJ1-1; no reliable D call. The germline gives CDR1 SQVTM, CDR2 ANQGSEA. With 5 bases removed from V and 1 base from J, the gap between germline ends came to 8 bases. CDR3 length equals 12 residues. CDR3 sequence reads: CSVSTSNTEAFF. The CDR3 DNA sequence: TGCAGCGTTTCAACATCGAACACTGAAGCTTTCTTT.

This clonotype was detected a few times. CDR3: CSARQSLSNQPQHF. The CDR3 DNA reads TGCAGTGCTAGACAGTCCCTTAGCAATCAGCCCCAGCATTTT. The V call is TRBV20-1, the J call TRBJ1-5; D gene uncertain. There are 14 residues in the CDR3. Trimming removed 2 bases at V and 0 bases at J, with 8 bases between. Germline V gene sequence: CDR1 DFQATT, CDR2 SNEGSKA (reference sequence).

The chain combines TRBV2 with TRBJ1-3; the D is unclear. V was trimmed by 6 bases and J by 1 base, leaving 7 bases between them. The CDR3 contains 13 residues. Germline loops: CDR1 SNHLY, CDR2 FYNNEI. CDR3 protein: CASRGGSGNTIYF. For the CDR3, the DNA is TGTGCCAGCAGGGGAGGATCTGGAAACACCATATATTTT.

The table lists this clonotype with many counts. The chain combines TRBV12-3 or TRBV12-4 with TRBJ1-1; no clear D gene. CDR3 length equals 11 residues. V was clipped by 3 bases and J by 9 bases, with 8 bases between them. CDR3 DNA: TGTGCCAGCAGTTTTACAGCAAAAGCTTTCTTT. Residues: CASSFTAKAFF.

The chain joins TRBV6-2 or TRBV6-3 to TRBJ1-2; D is undetermined. CDR1 MNHEY and CDR2 SVGEGT come from the germline V gene. The ends were cut back, 2 bases at V and 6 bases at J, with 22 bases in the middle. The CDR3 is 17 amino acids. CDR3 in DNA: TGTGCCAGCAGTTACCCGCCACCACGAGGTCTGAATAATGGCTACACCTTC. It specifies CASSYPPPRGLNNGYTF.

This clonotype has a handful of counts. A junction boundary mismatches the germline segment, possibly from a read error. J is TRBJ2-5 and V is TRBV7-7, with TRBD2 matching over 9 bases. Germline-derived CDR1 and CDR2 are SSHAT and FNYEAQ (reference sequence). The CDR3 is 16 amino acids. The CDR3 DNA reads TGTGCTAGCAGCTCTACTAGCGGGTCGCGGCAAGAGACCCAGTACTTC. It translates to CASSSTSGSRQETQYF.

This clonotype was seen a handful of times. The J gene is TRBJ2-2, the V gene TRBV18; D unclear. V was cut by 3 bases and J by 4 bases, with 6 bases left in between. Germline lookup yields CDR1 KGHSH and CDR2 LQKENI. This CDR3 is built from 13 residues. The CDR3 region has the DNA TGTGCCAGCTCACCTTCCGGCACCGGGGAGCTGTTTTTT. It yields the protein CASSPSGTGELFF.

This clonotype has a count of ten or more. This rearrangement joins TRBV27 to TRBJ1-2, with D unresolved. Trimming took 0 bases from V and 8 from J, leaving 7 bases between them. Germline CDR1 MNHEY, CDR2 SMNVEV (reference sequence). The CDR3 runs to 12 residues. CDR3 DNA: TGTGCCAGCAGTTTATCGTTGGGAGGCTACACCTTC. Protein sequence: CASSLSLGGYTF.

This clonotype was observed a few times. V is TRBV19 and J is TRBJ1-5, with 9 bases identical to TRBD1. The germline CDR1 and CDR2 sequences are LNHDA and SQIVND (reference sequence). The CDR3 totals 15 residues. V shed 3 bases and J 2 bases; nucleotides not matched to a gene: 2. CDR3: CASSMDRGGNQPQHF. The CDR3 region has the DNA TGTGCCAGTAGTATGGACAGGGGAGGCAATCAGCCCCAGCATTTT.

This clonotype was observed at least ten times. The CDR3 reads CASSPRGSRQETQYF. The CDR3 nucleotides are TGTGCCAGCAGCCCGAGGGGTTCCCGGCAAGAGACCCAGTACTTC. The gene calls are TRBV11-2 and TRBJ2-5; possibly TRBD1 or TRBD2 for D (5 bases each). The CDR3 spans 15 residues. Trimming left V 5 bases short and J 2 bases short, with 15 bases between. Germline CDR1 and CDR2: SGHAT and FQNNGV.

Many counts were recorded for this clonotype. The chain is built from TRBV30 and TRBJ1-5; unclear D gene. Germline V CDR1 and CDR2: GTSNPN, SVGIG (reference sequence). The CDR3 sequence is 14 residues long. The ends were cut back, 2 bases at V and 4 bases at J, with 12 bases in the middle. The CDR3 protein is CAWSKGIGNQPQHF. The CDR3, as DNA: TGTGCCTGGAGTAAAGGGATCGGGAATCAGCCCCAGCATTTT.